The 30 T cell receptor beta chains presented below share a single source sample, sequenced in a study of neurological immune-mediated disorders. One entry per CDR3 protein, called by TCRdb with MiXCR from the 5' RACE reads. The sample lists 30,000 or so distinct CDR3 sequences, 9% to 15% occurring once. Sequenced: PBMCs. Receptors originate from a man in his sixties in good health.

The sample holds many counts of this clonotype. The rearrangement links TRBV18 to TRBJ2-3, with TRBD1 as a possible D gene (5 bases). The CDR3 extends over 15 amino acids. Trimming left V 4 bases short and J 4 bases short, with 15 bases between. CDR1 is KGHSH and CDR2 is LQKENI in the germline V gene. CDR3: CASSQRQGFADTQYF. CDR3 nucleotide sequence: TGTGCCAGCTCACAACGGCAGGGATTCGCAGATACGCAGTATTTT.

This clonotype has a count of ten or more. Written as DNA, the CDR3 is TGTGCCAGCAGTTTTGACACCAGAACTAGAAGCTACGAGCAGTACTTC. This codes for CASSFDTRTRSYEQYF. The chain joins TRBV27 to TRBJ2-7; weak D call: TRBD2 (5 bases). V lost 3 bases and J lost 3, with 18 bases in between. This CDR3 is 16 amino acids long. The germline CDR1 and CDR2 sequences are MNHEY and SMNVEV (reference sequence).

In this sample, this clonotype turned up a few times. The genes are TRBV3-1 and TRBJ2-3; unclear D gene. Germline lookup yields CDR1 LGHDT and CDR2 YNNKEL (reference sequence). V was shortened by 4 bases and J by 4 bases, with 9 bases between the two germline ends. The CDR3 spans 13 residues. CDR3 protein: CASSPRWSDTQYF. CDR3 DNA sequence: TGTGCCAGCAGCCCCCGTTGGTCAGATACGCAGTATTTT.

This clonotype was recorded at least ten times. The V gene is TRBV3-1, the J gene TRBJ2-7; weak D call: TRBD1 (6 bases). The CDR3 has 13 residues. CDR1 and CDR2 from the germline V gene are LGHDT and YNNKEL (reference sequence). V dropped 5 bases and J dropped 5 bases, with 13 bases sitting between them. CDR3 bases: TGTGCCAGCAGCTTCTACAGGGACCACGAGCAGTACTTC. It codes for CASSFYRDHEQYF.

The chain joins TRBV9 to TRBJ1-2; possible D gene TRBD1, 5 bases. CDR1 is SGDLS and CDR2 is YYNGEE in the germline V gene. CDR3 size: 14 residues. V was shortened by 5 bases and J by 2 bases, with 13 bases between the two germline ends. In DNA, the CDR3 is TGTGCCAGCAGTGGAAAACAGGTGAACTATGGCTACACCTTC. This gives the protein CASSGKQVNYGYTF.

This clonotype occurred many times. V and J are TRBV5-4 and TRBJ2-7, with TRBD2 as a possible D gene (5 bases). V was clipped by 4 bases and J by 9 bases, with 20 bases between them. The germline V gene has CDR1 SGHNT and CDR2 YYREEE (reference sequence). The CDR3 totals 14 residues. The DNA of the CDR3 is TGTGCCAGCAGCCTCTTCGGGTCCGGGATCGGGCAGTACTTC. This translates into CASSLFGSGIGQYF.

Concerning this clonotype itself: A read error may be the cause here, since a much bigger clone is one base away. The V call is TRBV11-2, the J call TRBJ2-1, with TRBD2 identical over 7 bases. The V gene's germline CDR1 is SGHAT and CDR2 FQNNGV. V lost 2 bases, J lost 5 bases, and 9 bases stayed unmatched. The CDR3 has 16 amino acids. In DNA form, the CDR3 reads TGTGCCAGCAGCTTAATCTCGGGCGGGAGTGACAATGAGCAGTTCTTC. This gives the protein CASSLISGGSDNEQFF.

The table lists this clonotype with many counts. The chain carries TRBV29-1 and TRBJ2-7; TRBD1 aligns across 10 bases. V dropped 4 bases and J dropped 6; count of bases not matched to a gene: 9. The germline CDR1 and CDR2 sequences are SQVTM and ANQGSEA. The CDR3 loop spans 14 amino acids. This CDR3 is CSVAKGTGVSEQYF. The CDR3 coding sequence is TGCAGCGTTGCTAAGGGGACAGGGGTAAGCGAGCAGTACTTC.

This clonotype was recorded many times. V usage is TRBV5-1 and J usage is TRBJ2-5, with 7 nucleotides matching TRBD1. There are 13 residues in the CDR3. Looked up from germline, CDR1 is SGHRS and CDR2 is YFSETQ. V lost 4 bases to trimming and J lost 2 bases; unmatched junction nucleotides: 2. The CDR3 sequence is CASSGTAQETQYF. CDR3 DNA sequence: TGCGCCAGCAGCGGGACAGCACAAGAGACCCAGTACTTC.

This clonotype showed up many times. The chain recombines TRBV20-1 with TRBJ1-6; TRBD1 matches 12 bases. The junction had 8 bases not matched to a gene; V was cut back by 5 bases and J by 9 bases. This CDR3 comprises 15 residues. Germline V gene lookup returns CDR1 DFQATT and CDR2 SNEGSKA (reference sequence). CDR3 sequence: CSAGDRGLLFSPLHF. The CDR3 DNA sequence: TGCAGTGCTGGGGACAGGGGGCTATTATTTTCACCCCTCCACTTT.

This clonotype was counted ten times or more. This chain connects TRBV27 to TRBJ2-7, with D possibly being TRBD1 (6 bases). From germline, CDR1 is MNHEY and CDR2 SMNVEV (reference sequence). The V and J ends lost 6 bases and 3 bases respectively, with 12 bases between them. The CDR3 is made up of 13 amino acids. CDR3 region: CASRKTGIYEQYF. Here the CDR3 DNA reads TGTGCCAGCAGGAAAACAGGGATCTACGAGCAGTACTTC.

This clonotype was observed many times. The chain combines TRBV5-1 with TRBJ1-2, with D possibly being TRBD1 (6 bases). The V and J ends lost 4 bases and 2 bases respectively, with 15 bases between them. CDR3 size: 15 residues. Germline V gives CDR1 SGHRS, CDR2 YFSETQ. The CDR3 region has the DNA TGCGCCAGCAGCCCGAGGACAGAAGAAAACTATGGCTACACCTTC. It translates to CASSPRTEENYGYTF.

The chain's CDR3 is CSASNRYEQYF. The CDR3 coding sequence is TGCAGTGCTAGCAACAGATACGAGCAGTACTTC. The J gene is TRBJ2-7, the V gene TRBV20-1; the D is unclear. V lost 3 bases and J lost 4, with 7 bases in between. Germline CDR1 DFQATT, CDR2 SNEGSKA (reference sequence). CDR3 size: 11 residues.

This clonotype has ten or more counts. The CDR3 loop reads CASSSGTRAYEQYF. The CDR3 DNA reads as TGTGCCAGCTCAAGCGGGACTCGCGCCTACGAGCAGTACTTC. The V gene is TRBV18, the J gene TRBJ2-7; 7 nucleotides match TRBD2. This CDR3 is 14 amino acids long. After removal of 5 bases from V and 2 bases from J, the junction contained 6 bases not matched to a gene. Germline values: CDR1 KGHSH, CDR2 LQKENI.

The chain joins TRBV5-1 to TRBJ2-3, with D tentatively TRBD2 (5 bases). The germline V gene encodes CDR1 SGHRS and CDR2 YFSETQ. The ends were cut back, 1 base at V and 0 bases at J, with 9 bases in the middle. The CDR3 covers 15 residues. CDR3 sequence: CASSLIPGSTDTQYF. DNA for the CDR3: TGCGCCAGCAGCTTGATACCGGGAAGCACAGATACGCAGTATTTT.

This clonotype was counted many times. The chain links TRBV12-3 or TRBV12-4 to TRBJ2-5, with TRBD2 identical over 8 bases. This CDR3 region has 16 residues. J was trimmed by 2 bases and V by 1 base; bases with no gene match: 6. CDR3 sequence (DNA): TGTGCCAGCAGTTTAGTTGGGCTAGCGGGTCAAGAGACCCAGTACTTC. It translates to CASSLVGLAGQETQYF.

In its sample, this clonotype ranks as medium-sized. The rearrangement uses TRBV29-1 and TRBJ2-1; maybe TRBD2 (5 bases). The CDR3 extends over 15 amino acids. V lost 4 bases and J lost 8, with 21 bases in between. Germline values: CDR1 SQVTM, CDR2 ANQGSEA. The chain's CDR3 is CSVVLISGGFDEQFF. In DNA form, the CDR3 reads TGCAGCGTTGTACTTATCTCAGGAGGTTTTGATGAGCAGTTCTTC.

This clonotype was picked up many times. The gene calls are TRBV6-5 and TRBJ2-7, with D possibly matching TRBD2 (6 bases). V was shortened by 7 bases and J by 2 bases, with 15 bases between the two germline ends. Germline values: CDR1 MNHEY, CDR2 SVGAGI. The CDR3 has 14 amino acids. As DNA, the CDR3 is TGTGCCAGCACCCAAAGGAGGGGTCCCTACGAGCAGTACTTC. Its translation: CASTQRRGPYEQYF.

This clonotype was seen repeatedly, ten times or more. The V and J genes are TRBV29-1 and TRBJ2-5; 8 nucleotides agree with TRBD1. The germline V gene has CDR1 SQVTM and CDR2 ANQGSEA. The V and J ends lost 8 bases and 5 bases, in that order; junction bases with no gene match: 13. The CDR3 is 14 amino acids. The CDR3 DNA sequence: TGCAGCTCGGGGCGAGGGACAGGCGGCGAGACCCAGTACTTC. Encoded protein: CSSGRGTGGETQYF.

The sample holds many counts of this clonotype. For the CDR3, the DNA is TGTGCCAGCAGCCCCGGACTAGAGGCAGATACGCAGTATTTT. It yields the protein CASSPGLEADTQYF. V is TRBV7-3 and J is TRBJ2-3; 7 nucleotides align to TRBD2. The CDR3 is made up of 14 amino acids. Germline V gives CDR1 SGHTA, CDR2 FQGTGA. V lost 5 bases and J lost 4; bases outside the gene matches: 6. Supplemented by reference TRBV7-3 and TRBJ2-3, the full variable domain reads GAGVSQTPSNKVTEKGKYVELRCDPISGHTALYWYRQSLGQGPEFLIYFQGTGAADDSGLPNDRFFAVRPEGSVSTLKIQRTERGDSAVYLCASSPGLEADTQYFGPGTRLTVL.

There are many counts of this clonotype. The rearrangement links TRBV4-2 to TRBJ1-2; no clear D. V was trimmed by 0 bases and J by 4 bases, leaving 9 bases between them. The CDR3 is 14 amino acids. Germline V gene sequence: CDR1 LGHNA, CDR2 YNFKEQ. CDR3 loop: CASSQEEGFYGYTF. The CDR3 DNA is TGTGCCAGCAGCCAAGAAGAGGGATTCTATGGCTACACCTTC.

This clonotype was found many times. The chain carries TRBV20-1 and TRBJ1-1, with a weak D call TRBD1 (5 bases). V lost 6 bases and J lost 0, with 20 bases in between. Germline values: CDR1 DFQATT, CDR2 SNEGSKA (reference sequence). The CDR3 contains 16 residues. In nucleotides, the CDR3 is TGCAGTGCCCAAACGGCGGGGGGTTTGATGAACACTGAAGCTTTCTTT. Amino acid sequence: CSAQTAGGLMNTEAFF.

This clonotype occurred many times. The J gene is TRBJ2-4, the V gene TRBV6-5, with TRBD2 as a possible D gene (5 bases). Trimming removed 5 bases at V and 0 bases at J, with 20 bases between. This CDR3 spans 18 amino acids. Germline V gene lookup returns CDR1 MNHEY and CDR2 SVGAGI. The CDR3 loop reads CASSHGDPRDLAKNIQYF. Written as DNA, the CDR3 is TGTGCCAGCAGTCACGGGGATCCTCGAGACCTAGCCAAAAACATTCAGTACTTC.

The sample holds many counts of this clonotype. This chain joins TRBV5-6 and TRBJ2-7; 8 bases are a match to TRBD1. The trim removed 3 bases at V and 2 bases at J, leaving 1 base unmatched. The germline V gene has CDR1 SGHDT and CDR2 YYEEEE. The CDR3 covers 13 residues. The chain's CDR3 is CASSSGGPYEQYF. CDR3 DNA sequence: TGTGCCAGCAGCTCAGGGGGCCCCTACGAGCAGTACTTC.

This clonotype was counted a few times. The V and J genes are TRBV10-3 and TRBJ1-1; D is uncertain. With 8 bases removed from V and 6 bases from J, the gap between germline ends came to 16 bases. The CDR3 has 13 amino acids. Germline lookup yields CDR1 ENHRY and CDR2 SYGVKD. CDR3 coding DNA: TGTGCCATCGGGGAACAATACCCCTCTGAAGCTTTCTTT. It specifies CAIGEQYPSEAFF.

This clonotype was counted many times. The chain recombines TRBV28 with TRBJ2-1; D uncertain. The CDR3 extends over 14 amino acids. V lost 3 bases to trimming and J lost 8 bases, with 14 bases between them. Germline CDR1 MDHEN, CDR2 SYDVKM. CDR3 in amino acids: CASSLALGIDEQFF. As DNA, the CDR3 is TGTGCCAGCAGTTTGGCCTTAGGGATTGATGAGCAGTTCTTC. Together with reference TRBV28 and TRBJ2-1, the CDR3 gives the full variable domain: DVKVTQSSRYLVKRTGEKVFLECVQDMDHENMFWYRQDPGLGLRLIYFSYDVKMKEKGDIPEGYSVSREKKERFSLILESASTNQTSMYLCASSLALGIDEQFFGPGTRLTVL.

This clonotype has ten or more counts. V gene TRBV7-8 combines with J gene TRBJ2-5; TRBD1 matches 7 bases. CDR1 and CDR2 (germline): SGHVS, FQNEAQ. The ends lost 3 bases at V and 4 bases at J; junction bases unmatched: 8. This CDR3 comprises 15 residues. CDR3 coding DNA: TGTGCCAGCAGCTTCCTAGACAGGGTAGGAGAGACCCAGTACTTC. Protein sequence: CASSFLDRVGETQYF.

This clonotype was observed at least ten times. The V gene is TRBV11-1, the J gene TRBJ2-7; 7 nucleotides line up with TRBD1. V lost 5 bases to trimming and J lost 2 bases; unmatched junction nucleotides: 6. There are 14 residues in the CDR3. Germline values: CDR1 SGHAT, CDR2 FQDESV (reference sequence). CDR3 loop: CASSPTGQTYEQYF. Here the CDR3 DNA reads TGTGCCAGCAGCCCGACAGGGCAGACCTACGAGCAGTACTTC.

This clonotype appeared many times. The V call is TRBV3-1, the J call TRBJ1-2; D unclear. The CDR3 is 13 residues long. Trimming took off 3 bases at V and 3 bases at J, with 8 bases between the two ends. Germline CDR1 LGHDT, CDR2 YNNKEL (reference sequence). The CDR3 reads CASSHLGYYGYTF. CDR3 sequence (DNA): TGTGCCAGCAGCCATCTGGGGTACTATGGCTACACCTTC.

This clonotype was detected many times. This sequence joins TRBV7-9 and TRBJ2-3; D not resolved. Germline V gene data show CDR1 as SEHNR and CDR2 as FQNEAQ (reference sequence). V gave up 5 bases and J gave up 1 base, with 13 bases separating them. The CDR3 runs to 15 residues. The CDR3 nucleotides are TGTGCCAGCAGCGAGAGAGTGGCGGGCACAGATACGCAGTATTTT. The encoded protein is CASSERVAGTDTQYF.